Only a few counts were recorded for the clone carrying this TCR beta chain. The data were produced by immunoSEQ multiplex PCR, yet TCRdb's version contains in-frame clones alone and is incomplete. The table includes fewer than 300,000 clones, approximately 93% detected once. These data originate in a study of blood T cell repertoires in COVID-19. Trimming pared 2 bases from V and 2 bases from J, leaving 6 bases between. Looked up from germline, CDR1 is GTSNPN and CDR2 is SVGIG (reference sequence). This CDR3 region has 12 residues. The sample comprised peripheral blood. The chain carries TRBV30 and TRBJ1-1, with D unclear. The receptor was isolated from a woman under 40 with COVID-19, enrolled during active disease. The CDR3 loop reads CAWSHSNTEAFF. In nucleotides, the CDR3 is TGTGCCTGGAGTCACAGCAACACTGAAGCTTTCTTT.